These 3 T cell receptor beta chains share one sample of origin, sequenced in a study of blood T cell repertoires in COVID-19. The method was immunoSEQ multiplex PCR; TCRdb's version includes in-frame clones alone and lacks a portion of them. The table lists 92,000 or so clones, about two thirds of them singletons, with 13% to 15% in the top ten. Sequenced material: peripheral blood. The origin of the receptors is a woman over 75 with acute or convalescent COVID-19.

This clone was counted between two and nine times. The rearrangement joins TRBV7-9 to TRBJ1-1; TRBD1 matches 7 bases. This CDR3 has 17 amino acids. V shed 1 base and J 0 bases; nucleotides not matched to a gene: 8. Looked up from germline, CDR1 is SEHNR and CDR2 is FQNEAQ (reference sequence). The CDR3 DNA sequence: TGTGCCAGCAGCTTAGTCTGGACAGGAGGGATGAACACTGAAGCTTTCTTT. It is translated as CASSLVWTGGMNTEAFF.

V and J are TRBV4-2 and TRBJ2-7; TRBD2 matches 8 bases. CDR1 and CDR2 from the germline V gene are LGHNA and YNFKEQ. V shed 0 bases, J shed 0 bases, and the junction held 4 bases outside the gene matches. There are 16 residues in the CDR3. The CDR3 region has the DNA TGTGCCAGCAGCCAAGAGGAGCGGGGGCTCTCCTACGAGCAGTACTTC. This encodes CASSQEERGLSYEQYF.

The chain is built from TRBV7-2 and TRBJ1-5, with 7 bases fitting TRBD1. CDR3 size: 16 residues. Per germline, CDR1 SGHTA and CDR2 FQGNSA. Trimming at V came to 2 bases and at J to 4 bases, leaving 8 bases not matched to a gene. The CDR3 loop reads CASSLFGRGLNQPQHF. Written as DNA, the CDR3 is TGTGCCAGCAGCTTATTCGGCAGGGGGTTAAATCAGCCCCAGCATTTT.